Listed here are 2 T cell receptor beta chains from one sample, sequenced in a study of breast tumors, draining lymph nodes, adjacent tissues. TCRdb ran MiXCR on the multiplex PCR reads and lists one entry per CDR3 protein. The data contain 10,000 or so distinct CDR3 sequences, under 55% of them singletons. The sequencing sample was made of tumor-adjacent breast tissue. Source of these receptors: a female donor with breast cancer. Some clones in this sample may be carry-over from other donors' samples.

The chain is built from TRBV7-9 and TRBJ1-5; D possibly corresponds to TRBD1 (6 bases). Trimming removed 5 bases at V and 2 bases at J, with 13 bases between. The CDR3 has 15 amino acids. CDR1 is SEHNR, CDR2 FQNEAQ, per germline (reference sequence). The CDR3 DNA reads TGTGCCAGCAGCCAGGTCGCAGGGGGCAATCAGCCCCAGCATTTT. Residues: CASSQVAGGNQPQHF.

This clonotype was seen ten or more times. The chain combines TRBV25-1 with TRBJ2-7; 7 nucleotides match TRBD1. The ends lost 0 bases at V and 7 bases at J; junction bases unmatched: 6. CDR1 and CDR2 from the germline V gene are MGHDK and SYGVNS. This CDR3 is 14 amino acids long. CDR3 sequence (DNA): TGTGCCAGCAGTGAATATGCGACAGGGCGGGAGCAGTACTTC. Encoded protein: CASSEYATGREQYF.